The rows below give T cell receptor beta chains drawn from one sample of a study of human T cells and chemical hapten exposure. TCRdb recomputed calls from the RACE reads with MiXCR, one row per CDR3 protein. The sample consists of 110,000 or so distinct CDR3 sequences, 9.2% of them appearing once. The input for sequencing was whole blood, taken in connection with sensitization to the hapten diphenylcyclopropenone (DPC). These receptors originate from a woman aged 35 to 49 with alopecia areata. Some clones in this sample may be carry-over from other donors' samples. CDR3s include the opening cysteine and the closing phenylalanine or tryptophan. A D gene is named only where the DNA matches it firmly. Clone sizes are given selectively: once, few, many, or a class where the clone is expanded.

CDR3 protein	CDR3 DNA	D gene	J gene	clone size	V gene
CASSAQGYTEAFF	TGTGCCAGCAGCGCGCAGGGATACACTGAAGCTTTCTTT	.	TRBJ1-1	.	TRBV5-6
CASSWGDTQYF	TGTGCCAGCAGTTGGGGAGATACGCAGTATTTT	.	TRBJ2-3	many	TRBV12-3/TRBV12-4
CASSLVSAGGQETQYF	TGTGCCAGCAGCTTAGTTTCGGCGGGGGGGCAAGAGACCCAGTACTTC	TRBD2	TRBJ2-5	many	TRBV7-2
CASSFDRGGAAKNIQYF	TGTGCCAGCAGTTTTGACAGGGGAGGGGCAGCCAAAAACATTCAGTACTTC	.	TRBJ2-4	many	TRBV28
CSASLDEETQYF	TGCAGTGCTAGCCTCGACGAGGAGACCCAGTACTTC	.	TRBJ2-5	.	TRBV20-1
CATSLGPSNEQFF	TGTGCCACCAGCTTAGGACCTTCCAATGAGCAGTTCTTC	.	TRBJ2-1	many	TRBV15
CAIRDGQRTTGELFF	TGTGCCATCAGGGACGGCCAGCGGACCACCGGGGAGCTGTTTTTT	.	TRBJ2-2	many	TRBV10-3
CASSRAGRYNSPLHF	TGTGCCAGCAGTCGGGCGGGTCGTTATAATTCACCCCTCCACTTT	.	TRBJ1-6	few	TRBV12-3/TRBV12-4
CASSWPPGGGAQETQYF	TGTGCCAGCAGCTGGCCGCCGGGCGGGGGGGCCCAAGAGACCCAGTACTTC	TRBD2	TRBJ2-5	few	TRBV11-2
CASSLGDNQPQHF	TGCGCCAGCAGCTTGGGAGACAATCAGCCCCAGCATTTT	.	TRBJ1-5	many	TRBV5-1
CASSPQHSNQPQHF	TGTGCCAGCAGCCCCCAGCATAGCAATCAGCCCCAGCATTTT	.	TRBJ1-5	many	TRBV12-3/TRBV12-4
CASSLERPLNEQFF	TGTGCCAGCAGCTTAGAGCGGCCCCTAAATGAGCAGTTCTTC	.	TRBJ2-1	many	TRBV7-9
CASSEAFKTGNTEAFF	TGCGCCAGCAGCGAAGCTTTTAAAACAGGGAACACTGAAGCTTTCTTT	.	TRBJ1-1	many	TRBV10-2
CASSLPGVRQGRIETQYF	TGTGCCAGCAGCCTTCCGGGCGTTCGTCAGGGGAGGATCGAGACCCAGTACTTC	.	TRBJ2-5	few	TRBV3-1
CASSPDRTSTEAFF	TGTGCCAGCTCACCTGACAGGACGAGCACTGAAGCTTTCTTT	.	TRBJ1-1	.	TRBV18
CASSFPRGDEQFF	TGTGCCAGCAGTTTCCCTCGAGGAGATGAGCAGTTCTTC	.	TRBJ2-1	.	TRBV27
CASSIQSAGTQYF	TGTGCCAGCAGCATCCAGAGTGCGGGGACCCAGTACTTC	.	TRBJ2-5	few	TRBV9
CASASTGFVEPQHF	TGTGCCAGCGCCTCGACAGGGTTCGTCGAGCCCCAGCATTTT	TRBD1	TRBJ1-5	.	TRBV6-1
CASSQDRAGTAHNPPLHF	TGCGCCAGCAGCCAAGATCGGGCAGGAACAGCCCATAATCCACCCCTCCACTTT	.	TRBJ1-6	.	TRBV4-3
CASSTQGSDGYTF	TGTGCCAGCAGCACCCAGGGCTCGGATGGCTACACCTTC	.	TRBJ1-2	many	TRBV11-2
CASSLISGTRGQGITEAFF	TGTGCCAGCAGCTTAATTTCCGGGACGCGGGGACAGGGCATCACTGAAGCTTTCTTT	TRBD1	TRBJ1-1	few	TRBV5-6
CASRSQGSGNYGYTF	TGTGCCAGCAGGTCACAGGGAAGTGGGAACTATGGCTACACCTTC	.	TRBJ1-2	.	TRBV12-3/TRBV12-4
CANTQPRKGGNTEAFF	TGTGCCAACACACAACCAAGGAAGGGAGGGAACACTGAAGCTTTCTTT	.	TRBJ1-1	.	TRBV7-6
CASSLGAHNYGYTF	TGTGCCAGCAGTTTAGGCGCGCATAACTATGGCTACACCTTC	.	TRBJ1-2	many	TRBV12-3/TRBV12-4
CASGRGSTSSYNSPLHF	TGTGCCAGCGGACGTGGGTCGACGAGCTCCTATAATTCACCCCTCCACTTT	.	TRBJ1-6	few	TRBV6-2/TRBV6-3
CASSSGPFYGYTF	TGTGCCAGCAGCTCGGGACCGTTCTATGGCTACACCTTC	.	TRBJ1-2	few	TRBV7-9
CASSLALTGANGYTF	TGTGCCAGCAGCTTAGCCCTGACAGGGGCTAACGGCTACACCTTC	TRBD1	TRBJ1-2	many	TRBV7-9
CAISGQRLSYNSPLHF	TGTGCCATCAGTGGGCAGAGGCTTTCCTATAATTCACCCCTCCACTTT	.	TRBJ1-6	many	TRBV10-3
CASSLAGQRETQYF	TGTGCCAGCAGCTTGGCGGGTCAGCGGGAGACCCAGTACTTC	.	TRBJ2-5	many	TRBV5-5
CASSIIAGEFYNEQFF	TGTGCCAGCAGTATTATAGCGGGGGAGTTCTACAATGAGCAGTTCTTC	TRBD2	TRBJ2-1	many	TRBV6-2/TRBV6-3
CASSLAATGNYGYTF	TGTGCCAGCAGTTTAGCCGCGACAGGGAACTATGGCTACACCTTC	TRBD1	TRBJ1-2	many	TRBV28
CASTSPPANNEQFF	TGTGCCAGCACCTCCCCGCCCGCTAACAATGAGCAGTTCTTC	.	TRBJ2-1	many	TRBV7-2
CSARFPTGTQETQYF	TGCAGTGCTAGATTCCCCACCGGGACTCAAGAGACCCAGTACTTC	.	TRBJ2-5	many	TRBV20-1
CASSSPGQGGNEQFF	TGTGCCAGCAGTTCGCCCGGACAGGGGGGCAATGAGCAGTTCTTC	TRBD1	TRBJ2-1	.	TRBV6-2/TRBV6-3
CASSQGPGGYTF	TGTGCCAGCAGTCAGGGCCCCGGGGGCTACACCTTC	.	TRBJ1-2	few	TRBV2
CASSLDGNSGAGEQFF	TGTGCCAGCAGCTTAGATGGAAATAGCGGGGCAGGTGAGCAGTTCTTC	TRBD2	TRBJ2-1	once	TRBV7-2
CASSLGRLDGYTF	TGTGCCAGCAGCCTGGGTAGACTAGATGGCTACACCTTC	.	TRBJ1-2	once	TRBV7-6
CSLLQGSYNSPLHF	TGCAGCCTCCTCCAGGGATCATATAATTCACCCCTCCACTTT	.	TRBJ1-6	.	TRBV20-1
CASSLLAGGNIQYF	TGTGCCAGCAGCCTTCTAGCGGGGGGGAACATTCAGTACTTC	TRBD2	TRBJ2-4	few	TRBV6-2/TRBV6-3
CASSFIGYEQYF	TGTGCCAGCAGTTTTATAGGGTACGAGCAGTACTTC	.	TRBJ2-7	many	TRBV12-3/TRBV12-4
CASSQDPSPNYGYTF	TGTGCCAGCAGCCAAGACCCCAGTCCTAACTATGGCTACACCTTC	.	TRBJ1-2	many	TRBV4-2
CAISESSSGGSGTGELFF	TGTGCCATCAGTGAGTCGAGTAGCGGGGGGTCCGGCACCGGGGAGCTGTTTTTT	TRBD2	TRBJ2-2	.	TRBV10-3